The source of this T cell receptor (beta chain) is a study of CD8 T cells in ankylosing spondylitis (dated by TCRdb to 2016 to 2017). About the investigation overall: T cell receptor beta repertoires were profiled in healthy donors and ankylosing spondylitis patients so that disease-linked TCR variants could be found. In total, the full study cohort was made up of roughly 110 healthy donors and more than 20 ankylosing spondylitis patients. Peripheral blood was sampled, and synovial fluid was also collected from ankylosing spondylitis patients. General study outcomes and caveats: A CD8+ phenotype was shown by the disease-linked clones, which were found at relatively low frequencies in peripheral blood. Some motif variants had previously been reported in the synovial fluid and blood of reactive arthritis patients, which suggests shared mechanisms of disease initiation. The disease-linked clones were reported to be significantly enriched in matched synovial fluid samples from ankylosing spondylitis patients. Blood from ankylosing spondylitis patients appeared to be characterized by a TCR beta motif composed of several highly homologous amino acid variants.

As concerns this clonotype: What antigen it recognizes has not been identified. Its ends do not fully match the called genes, so a read error is possible.

The CDR3 contains 15 residues, cysteine and phenylalanine counted. Only CDR3 DNA is held: 45 bases, read in frame from base 1. CDR1 LGHNA and CDR2 YNFKEQ are derived from the germline V gene. Sequencing took place on an Illumina HiSeq 2500. TCR beta libraries were prepared by quantitative 5'-RACE with molecular barcodes. As for the authors' bioinformatics: Disease-linked TCR variants were identified with a new computational method built on a probabilistic model of VDJ rearrangement. TCRdb's own reprocessing of the public reads used fastp at Q25 and MiXCR and kept productive beta chains. Rows with one shared CDR3 protein collapse into an entry with the most common genes and DNA. The V and J calls shown here were made by TCRdb, not taken from the authors' results. The table for this sample lists fewer than 750,000 distinct CDR3 sequences; about 20% of them were counted only once. The leading ten clones occupy about a fifth of the sample.

Sequenced: blood, either unsorted or a sorted T cell fraction (not recorded which). The chain links TRBV4-2 with TRBJ2-3; the junction holds 12 bases that match TRBD2. This clonotype was obtained from a male donor with ankylosing spondylitis. The CDR3 region has the sequence CASSPGLAGTYTQYF. The DNA reads as follows: TGTGCCAGCAGTCCGGGACTAGCGGGCACATATACGCAGTATTTT.